This TCR beta chain was sequenced during a study of shared clonotypes between healthy human individuals. Overall study findings and caveats: Sample collection involved blood only; tissue repertoires are likely different. Shared across a few donors were around 5% of the naive CD4 clonotypes.

Profiling relied on immunoSEQ multiplex PCR, and the TCRdb table lists in-frame clones only, not all of them. The sample records roughly 1,500,000 clones, approximately 98.5% being singletons. The CDR3 runs 13 residues. V lost 5 bases to trimming and J lost 1 base, with 8 bases between them. Germline assignment: CDR1 SGHTA and CDR2 FQGTGA. Note on this clone: As yet, its antigen is unknown.

The TCR comes from a man aged 30 to 45 in good health. This chain connects TRBV7-3 to TRBJ1-1; D is ambiguous. The sample taken for sequencing was naive CD4+ T cells sorted from blood. The subset denotes: CD45RA+ positively selected. The CDR3 region is CASSLKKNTEAFF. CDR3 DNA sequence: TGTGCCAGCAGCCTTAAGAAGAACACTGAAGCTTTCTTT.